Following are 5 T cell receptor beta chains from one sample sequenced in a study of blood T cells in healthy people across ages. PCR was performed a second time for about 6 to 12 cycles using a sample-barcoded 5' primer and a J-beta primer mix. TCRdb reprocessed the 5' RACE reads with MiXCR, giving one entry per CDR3 protein. The sample lists fewer than 950,000 distinct CDR3 sequences, roughly 53% occurring once. The sequencing sample was made of blood. The receptors were sampled from an elderly man in good health.

This clonotype was seen just once. V usage is TRBV2 and J usage is TRBJ2-2, with D unresolved. Per germline, CDR1 SNHLY and CDR2 FYNNEI. V lost 10 bases to trimming and J lost 3 bases, with 18 bases between them. The CDR3 runs to 15 residues. The CDR3 nucleotides read TGTGCCACCAAGGCCGGCGAGGATTACACCGGGGAGCTGTTTTTT. It yields the protein CATKAGEDYTGELFF.

This rearrangement joins TRBV20-1 to TRBJ2-3; possible D gene TRBD2, 6 bases. The germline V and J ends were trimmed by 5 bases and 14 bases, with 32 bases remaining between them. Germline CDR1 DFQATT, CDR2 SNEGSKA (reference sequence). The CDR3 is 16 residues long. The CDR3 region is CSAPVVGTRAGGYAYF. The CDR3, as DNA: TGCAGTGCTCCAGTGGTAGGGACTCGGGCAGGCGGATACGCGTATTTT.

Written as DNA, the CDR3 is TGTGCCAGCAGCGAGCGGGAGGTGGTTAACAATGAGCAGTTCTTC. Its protein product is CASSEREVVNNEQFF. The rearrangement links TRBV2 to TRBJ2-1, with TRBD2 identical over 9 bases. Looked up from germline, CDR1 is SNHLY and CDR2 is FYNNEI. After removal of 6 bases from V and 5 bases from J, the junction contained 8 bases not matched to a gene. The CDR3 has 15 residues.

The chain combines TRBV15 with TRBJ2-2; a weak D match, TRBD2 (6 bases). Germline CDR1 reads LNHNV; CDR2 reads YYDKDF (reference sequence). The V gene lost 2 bases and the J gene lost 6 bases, with 22 bases spanning the gap. The CDR3 contains 18 residues. The CDR3 sequence: CATSRPPTSPRTPGELFF. As DNA, the CDR3 is TGTGCCACCAGCAGACCTCCAACTAGCCCGAGGACGCCCGGGGAGCTGTTTTTT.

The chain couples TRBV20-1 to TRBJ2-3; weak D call: TRBD2 (6 bases). The CDR3 is made up of 15 amino acids. V was pared by 3 bases and J by 1 base, with 14 bases between. The germline V gene encodes CDR1 DFQATT and CDR2 SNEGSKA (reference sequence). The CDR3 protein is CSARDPWGGTDTQYF. CDR3 bases: TGCAGTGCTAGGGACCCCTGGGGGGGCACAGATACGCAGTATTTT.